These T cell receptor beta chains were read from a single sample in a study of Ad26.COV2.S vaccination and SARS-CoV-2 variants. The protocol was immunoSEQ multiplex PCR, while the TCRdb copy is restricted to in-frame clones and leaves out a portion. This table has 330,000 or so clones, 90% appearing once. The material was peripheral blood, obtained in a trial of Ad26.COV2.S vaccine versus placebo. These receptors were taken from a person between 18 and 60 years old who received the Ad26.COV2.S COVID-19 vaccine or a placebo. The CDR3 runs from the conserved cysteine through the conserved F or W. D genes are given only for firm matches. Size is stated for part of the rows, as once, few or many counts, or as a class when the clone is expanded.

TRBJ2-1,TRBD2,TRBV5-8,.,CASSRSGTRQWSSYNEQFF,TGTGCCAGCAGCAGATCCGGGACTAGGCAATGGAGCTCCTACAATGAGCAGTTCTTC
TRBJ1-2,.,TRBV10-3,.,CAISESGSRAQGYTF,TGTGCCATCAGTGAGTCAGGTAGCAGGGCACAGGGCTACACCTTC
TRBJ2-1,TRBD1,TRBV6-5,.,CAVEGTELGNEQFF,TGTGCCGTCGAAGGGACAGAGCTCGGCAATGAGCAGTTCTTC
TRBJ1-3,TRBD1,TRBV7-9,.,CASSLVKTTGTGNTIYF,TGTGCCAGCAGCTTGGTAAAAACGACAGGGACTGGAAACACCATATATTTT
TRBJ2-1,.,TRBV11-2,.,CASRGSSLWQFF,TGTGCCAGCAGGGGATCTAGTTTGTGGCAGTTCTTC
TRBJ2-5,TRBD1,TRBV18,.,CASSPGQGETQYF,TGTGCCAGCTCACCTGGACAGGGAGAGACCCAGTACTTC
TRBJ2-1,.,TRBV4-1,.,CASSQGESSYNEQFF,TGCGCCAGCAGCCAAGGCGAAAGCTCCTACAATGAGCAGTTCTTC
TRBJ2-5,TRBD1,TRBV6-2/TRBV6-3,few,CASSLGTGAQETQYF,TGTGCCAGCAGTTTGGGTACAGGGGCCCAAGAGACCCAGTACTTC
TRBJ2-1,.,TRBV2,.,CASSVVNEQFF,TGTGCCAGCAGTGTCGTCAATGAGCAGTTCTTC
TRBJ2-3,TRBD2,TRBV2,.,CATGLAGGIDTQYF,TGTGCCACGGGACTAGCGGGGGGGATAGATACGCAGTATTTT
TRBJ2-2,TRBD1,TRBV9,.,CASSVVLETGRSTGELFF,TGTGCCAGCAGCGTAGTCTTAGAGACAGGGCGTAGCACCGGGGAGCTGTTTTTT
TRBJ1-1,.,TRBV28,.,CASSPSLGLPLGAFF,TGTGCCAGCAGTCCCTCTCTCGGGTTACCCCTGGGAGCTTTCTTT
TRBJ1-1,.,TRBV6-5,few,CASSYGGGTMNTEAFF,TGTGCCAGCAGTTACGGCGGGGGGACTATGAACACTGAAGCTTTCTTT
TRBJ1-5,TRBD1,TRBV18,.,CASSTGTGNQPQHF,TGTGCCAGCTCAACGGGGACAGGCAATCAGCCCCAGCATTTT
TRBJ1-1,.,TRBV24-1,.,CATRPYRGQGTEAFF,TGTGCCACCAGGCCCTACCGGGGCCAGGGAACTGAAGCTTTCTTT
TRBJ1-2,TRBD1,TRBV19,.,CASSIKAGGADGYTF,TGTGCCAGTAGTATAAAGGCAGGGGGCGCCGATGGCTACACCTTC
TRBJ1-2,.,TRBV15,.,CATSADPYGYTF,TGTGCCACCAGCGCTGACCCCTATGGCTACACCTTC
TRBJ2-7,TRBD1,TRBV6-1,few,CASSESAPETGGTYEQYF,TGTGCCAGCAGTGAGTCAGCCCCTGAGACAGGGGGAACCTACGAGCAGTACTTC
TRBJ1-6,.,TRBV2,.,CASSGNSPLHF,TGTGCCAGCAGTGGTAATTCACCCCTCCACTTT
TRBJ2-1,.,TRBV19,.,CAGGSYNEQFF,TGTGCCGGGGGTAGCTACAATGAGCAGTTCTTC
TRBJ2-1,TRBD2,TRBV11-1,.,CASSQDELAFYNEQFF,TGTGCCAGCAGCCAAGACGAACTAGCGTTCTACAATGAGCAGTTCTTC
TRBJ2-6,.,TRBV28,.,CASSTYSTGAGANVLTF,TGTGCCAGCAGTACTTACTCTACAGGTGCTGGGGCCAACGTCCTGACTTTC
TRBJ2-7,.,TRBV5-6,few,CASSFGYEQYF,TGTGCCAGCAGCTTTGGGTACGAGCAGTACTTC
TRBJ1-1,.,TRBV7-8,.,CASSQEPRQASEAFF,TGTGCCAGCAGCCAAGAACCAAGACAGGCAAGTGAAGCTTTCTTT
TRBJ2-1,TRBD2,TRBV6-5,few,CASSYRTSGRPWEQFF,TGTGCCAGCAGTTACCGGACTAGCGGGAGACCTTGGGAGCAGTTCTTC
TRBJ2-3,TRBD2,TRBV18,once,CASSQIGGGDTQYF,TGTGCCAGCTCACAAATCGGCGGGGGAGATACGCAGTATTTT
TRBJ1-6,.,TRBV7-8,.,CASSLDSAGNSPLHF,TGTGCCAGCAGCTTAGATTCGGCAGGGAATTCACCCCTCCACTTT
TRBJ2-3,TRBD1,TRBV3-1/TRBV3-2,once,CASSQAGTGYLTDTQYF,TGTGCCAGCAGCCAAGCCGGGACAGGGTATCTCACAGATACGCAGTATTTT
TRBJ2-2,TRBD2,TRBV2,.,CASSISGTSGGLSTGELFF,TGTGCCAGCAGTATCTCCGGGACTAGCGGGGGTCTTAGCACCGGGGAGCTGTTTTTT
TRBJ1-2,.,TRBV12-3/TRBV12-4,.,CASSFGAGGYTF,TGTGCCAGCAGTTTCGGGGCGGGGGGCTACACCTTC
TRBJ1-1,.,TRBV11-3,.,CASSLVQGNTEAFF,TGTGCCAGCAGCTTAGTCCAGGGGAACACTGAAGCTTTCTTT
TRBJ1-1,.,TRBV12-3/TRBV12-4,.,CASSWGVGTEAFF,TGTGCCAGCAGTTGGGGTGTTGGAACTGAAGCTTTCTTT
TRBJ1-5,TRBD1,TRBV6-6,once,CASRSNRGQNQPQHF,TGTGCCAGCAGATCTAACAGGGGCCAAAATCAGCCCCAGCATTTT
TRBJ2-5,TRBD1,TRBV5-1,.,CASSLGTGQGETQYF,TGCGCCAGCAGCTTGGGGACAGGTCAGGGAGAGACCCAGTACTTC
TRBJ2-2,.,TRBV6-2/TRBV6-3,.,CASSYSGYTGELFF,TGTGCCAGCAGTTACTCCGGGTACACCGGGGAGCTGTTTTTT
TRBJ2-1,.,TRBV4-1,.,CASRKGGSNEQFF,TGCGCCAGCAGAAAAGGGGGGAGTAATGAGCAGTTCTTC
TRBJ1-3,.,TRBV19,.,CASKFFLGNTIYF,TGTGCCAGTAAGTTCTTCCTTGGAAACACCATATATTTT
TRBJ2-1,.,TRBV29-1,.,CSVEDVVARATYNEQFF,TGCAGCGTTGAAGATGTGGTCGCGCGGGCTACCTACAATGAGCAGTTCTTC
TRBJ1-1,.,TRBV29-1,.,CSVEVQENTEAFF,TGCAGCGTTGAGGTCCAGGAAAACACTGAAGCTTTCTTT
TRBJ1-1,.,TRBV7-2,.,CASSSGRIEAFF,TGTGCCAGCAGCTCTGGACGGATTGAAGCTTTCTTT
TRBJ1-4,TRBD1,TRBV12-5,.,CASGRDREFLATNEKLFF,TGTGCTAGTGGCAGGGACAGGGAGTTTCTGGCAACTAATGAAAAACTGTTTTTT
TRBJ2-2,.,TRBV29-1,.,CSVEGEGELFF,TGCAGCGTTGAGGGGGAGGGGGAGCTGTTTTTT
TRBJ1-4,.,TRBV15,.,CATSREAPGPNEKLFF,TGTGCCACCAGCAGAGAGGCTCCGGGCCCAAATGAAAAACTGTTTTTT
TRBJ1-2,.,TRBV6-6,.,CASSLHLGRSAVPGYTF,TGTGCCAGCAGTCTTCACCTCGGACGGTCCGCTGTTCCGGGCTACACCTTC
TRBJ2-5,.,TRBV6-2/TRBV6-3,.,CASSYGGQETQYF,TGTGCCAGCAGTTACGGGGGCCAAGAGACCCAGTACTTC
TRBJ1-1,.,TRBV2,.,CASSEGTWREMNTEAFF,TGTGCCAGCAGTGAGGGTACTTGGAGAGAAATGAACACTGAAGCTTTCTTT
TRBJ1-6,.,TRBV6-5,.,CASSYSDSSYNSPLHF,TGTGCCAGCAGTTACTCTGATAGCTCGTATAATTCACCCCTCCACTTT
TRBJ1-1,.,TRBV7-9,.,CASSGGLNTEAFF,TGTGCCAGCAGCGGAGGGCTGAACACTGAAGCTTTCTTT
TRBJ2-1,.,TRBV20-1,.,CSARDQGEQFF,TGCAGTGCTAGAGATCAAGGTGAGCAGTTCTTC
TRBJ2-2,TRBD1,TRBV5-1,.,CASSLGGTGNTGELFF,TGCGCCAGCAGCTTAGGCGGGACAGGGAACACCGGGGAGCTGTTTTTT
TRBJ1-2,TRBD1,TRBV9,.,CASSVARTGSRNYGYTF,TGTGCCAGCAGCGTAGCGCGGACAGGATCCCGTAACTATGGCTACACCTTC